Presented here are 15 T cell receptor beta chains from one specimen sequenced in a study of blood T cell repertoires in COVID-19 (dated by TCRdb to the early 2020s). Libraries came from the immunoSEQ multiplex PCR assay. TCRdb re-hosts the immuneACCESS table, in-frame sequences only. Its copies lack some clones; in the studies checked, an unresolved V gene accounts for under half of them, and the cause for the rest is not known. The sample table lists about 77,000 clones, roughly 90% of them with a count of one. Roughly 15% of the sample lies in the top ten. The sequencing sample was made of peripheral blood. These receptor sequences come from a woman of 80 years or more with active or convalescent COVID-19.

The CDR3 DNA follows: TGTGCCAGTAATGCAGGGCGTGGGGGCTACACCTTC. Translated: CASNAGRGGYTF. The rearrangement links TRBV19 to TRBJ1-2, with D possibly being TRBD1 (5 bases). V was trimmed by 7 bases and J by 8 bases, leaving 14 bases between them. This CDR3 has 12 amino acids. The germline CDR1 and CDR2 sequences are LNHDA and SQIVND (reference sequence).

This clone showed up just once. This chain links TRBV12-5 with TRBJ2-5; no reliable D call. This CDR3 comprises 12 residues. Per the germline V gene, CDR1 is LGHNT and CDR2 is FRNRAP. The V and J ends lost 1 base and 4 bases respectively, with 4 bases between them. The CDR3 DNA is TGTGCTAGTGGTTTGGATCGAGAGACCCAGTACTTC. Translation: CASGLDRETQYF.

The chain combines TRBV27 with TRBJ1-5, with unresolved D. Germline V CDR1 and CDR2: MNHEY, SMNVEV (reference sequence). V gave up 3 bases and J gave up 4 bases, with 10 bases separating them. CDR3 length: 14 amino acids. The CDR3 protein is CASSFLRENQPQHF. The CDR3, as DNA: TGTGCCAGCAGTTTCCTCCGGGAAAATCAGCCCCAGCATTTT.

This chain uses TRBV7-6 with TRBJ2-7; no reliable D call. V gave up 0 bases and J gave up 7 bases, with 19 bases separating them. The CDR3 consists of 16 residues. Germline CDR1 reads SGHVS; CDR2 reads FNYEAQ. The CDR3 nucleotides are TGTGCCAGCAGCTTAGCGCTAAAACGGCAGGCACGGGAGCAGTACTTC. Translating it yields CASSLALKRQAREQYF.

V usage is TRBV5-1 and J usage is TRBJ2-5; TRBD1 aligns across 8 bases. V was pared by 0 bases and J by 0 bases, with 1 base of the junction left unmatched. CDR3 length: 15 residues. CDR1 SGHRS and CDR2 YFSETQ come from the germline V gene. In DNA form, the CDR3 reads TGCGCCAGCAGCTTGGGGACAGGGTACCAAGAGACCCAGTACTTC. This sequence encodes CASSLGTGYQETQYF.

The chain links TRBV11-2 to TRBJ2-1, with 7 bases fitting TRBD1. Germline V lookup: CDR1 SGHAT, CDR2 FQNNGV. V gave up 2 bases and J gave up 2 bases; unmatched junction bases: 3. The CDR3 totals 15 residues. CDR3 residues: CASSLPGQPYNEQFF. In DNA form, the CDR3 reads TGTGCCAGCAGCTTACCGGGACAGCCCTACAATGAGCAGTTCTTC.

This clone was observed a handful of times. This sequence joins TRBV30 and TRBJ1-5, with D uncertain. There are 14 residues in the CDR3. Trimming cost V 3 bases and J 2 bases, with 11 bases left between them. The germline V gene encodes CDR1 GTSNPN and CDR2 SVGIG (reference sequence). CDR3 in amino acids: CAWRSLGGNQPQHF. DNA of the CDR3: TGTGCCTGGAGGAGCTTAGGAGGCAATCAGCCCCAGCATTTT.

The chain links TRBV3-1 (or the pseudogene TRBV3-2) to TRBJ1-3; D gene uncertain. CDR1 and CDR2 (germline): LGHDT, YNNKEL (reference sequence). The CDR3 loop spans 14 amino acids. Trimming removed 4 bases from V and 7 bases from J, with 14 bases in between. DNA of the CDR3: TGTGCCAGCAGCCCCGGACTGAGCGGGAACACCATATATTTT. Translating it yields CASSPGLSGNTIYF.

This chain uses TRBV5-4 with TRBJ2-5, with 9 bases matching TRBD2. Germline CDR1 reads SGHNT; CDR2 reads YYREEE (reference sequence). This CDR3 is 13 amino acids long. V shed 5 bases and J 4 bases; nucleotides not matched to a gene: 3. CDR3 sequence (DNA): TGTGCCAGCAGAGGAGCGGGGGGAGAGACCCAGTACTTC. Translation gives CASRGAGGETQYF.

The chain couples TRBV3-1 (or the pseudogene TRBV3-2) to TRBJ1-1; D is undetermined. Germline loops: CDR1 LGHDT, CDR2 YNNKEL (reference sequence). The CDR3 loop spans 12 amino acids. The V and J ends lost 3 bases and 2 bases respectively, with 4 bases between them. The CDR3 region is CASSHQNTEAFF. DNA of the CDR3: TGTGCCAGCAGCCACCAAAACACTGAAGCTTTCTTT.

In regard to this clone: It is unclear where the CDR3 begins or ends on the DNA, so no DNA is shown, and the CDR3 is as TCRdb lists it. This chain links TRBV12-3 or TRBV12-4 with TRBJ2-5; the table names TRBD1, a call not compared with the DNA. The CDR3 extends over 12 residues, inclusive of both ends. The CDR3 sequence: CASSFGQGARYF.

The chain joins TRBV28 to TRBJ2-1; the D gene is possibly TRBD2 (7 bases). V was pared by 6 bases and J by 4 bases, with 16 bases between. Germline V gene lookup returns CDR1 MDHEN and CDR2 SYDVKM. The CDR3 spans 15 residues. The CDR3 DNA is TGTGCCAGCAGACGGGGGGCTAAAAAATACAATGAGCAGTTCTTC. Translating it yields CASRRGAKKYNEQFF.

The chain has TRBV27 and TRBJ2-4; 8 bases agree with TRBD2. Per germline, CDR1 MNHEY and CDR2 SMNVEV (reference sequence). V shed 3 bases and J 7 bases; nucleotides not matched to a gene: 5. CDR3 length: 14 residues. CDR3 sequence: CASSFVGGGNIQYF. DNA for the CDR3: TGTGCCAGCAGTTTCGTCGGGGGGGGGAACATTCAGTACTTC.

This chain connects TRBV7-2 to TRBJ1-4; the D gene is possibly TRBD1 (5 bases). The germline V gene encodes CDR1 SGHTA and CDR2 FQGNSA. V was pared by 1 base and J by 12 bases, with 12 bases between. CDR3 size: 13 residues. CDR3 nucleotides: TGTGCCAGCAGCTTAGAGCAGGGATCAGAACTGTTTTTT. It encodes CASSLEQGSELFF.

This chain uses TRBV5-6 with TRBJ1-5, with D maybe TRBD1 (6 bases). With 0 bases removed from V and 7 bases from J, the gap between germline ends came to 11 bases. The V gene's germline CDR1 is SGHDT and CDR2 YYEEEE. The CDR3 is 14 amino acids. The DNA for the CDR3 is TGTGCCAGCAGCTTGGGTACAGGGAGCCAGCCCCAGCATTTT. Amino acid sequence: CASSLGTGSQPQHF.